Included here is one TCR beta chain sequence, with context. This sample was included in a study of control samples from healthy donors and cancer patients. Unmatched junction bases numbered 3, after V lost 1 base and J lost 1 base. The CDR3 is 16 residues long. Germline V lookup: CDR1 SNHLY, CDR2 FYNNEI. The data were produced by immunoSEQ multiplex PCR, yet TCRdb's version contains in-frame clones alone and is incomplete. The sample consists of around 190,000 clones, nearly 90% of them appearing once. The chain has TRBV2 and TRBJ2-4, with 8 bases aligning to TRBD1. The sequenced material came from blood. This clonotype originated in a woman between 45 and 60 years old in good health. As DNA, the CDR3 is TGTGCCAGCAGTGAAGTCGGGGACAGGGCCAAAAACATTCAGTACTTC. Translated, it gives CASSEVGDRAKNIQYF.